This T cell receptor (beta chain) originates from a study of blood T cell repertoires in COVID-19. Study context: Specimens from acute and convalescent COVID-19 originated in the United States, Italy and Spain. In each case, the material was cDNA or gDNA derived from T cells, B-cell-depleted T cells, or PBMCs.

This table comes from immunoSEQ multiplex PCR, and its TCRdb copy is limited to in-frame clones, with some not included. The table includes over 200,000 clones, about four fifths detected once. This CDR3 contains 14 residues. The V gene's germline CDR1 is MNHEY and CDR2 SMNVEV (reference sequence). V lost 6 bases and J lost 9; bases outside the gene matches: 5. Participants' own reports of clinical history determined their cohort assignment. What was sequenced was PBMCs or T cells enriched from blood (not recorded which). The TCR originated in a man in his sixties who had recovered from COVID-19. The genes are TRBV27 and TRBJ1-6; 10 bases line up with TRBD1. As DNA, the CDR3 is TGTGCCAGCAGAGGGACAGGGGCTTCTTCACCCCTCCACTTT. Its translation: CASRGTGASSPLHF.